A selection of T cell receptor beta chains follows, all from one sample in a study of blood T cell repertoires in COVID-19. The method was immunoSEQ multiplex PCR; TCRdb's version includes in-frame clones alone and lacks a portion of them. The sample yields more than 70,000 clones, approximately 86% seen once. The specimen was peripheral blood. The receptors were gathered from a man older than 75 with active or convalescent COVID-19. CDR3s include the opening cysteine and the closing phenylalanine or tryptophan. A D gene is named only where the DNA matches it firmly. Only some rows state a clone size, as once, few, many or a class for expanded clones.

J gene: TRBJ1-5
clone size: .
V gene: TRBV5-8
D gene: TRBD1
CDR3 DNA: TGTGCCAGCAGCACAACAGGGGTGTATAGCAATCAGCCCCAGCATTTT
CDR3 protein: CASSTTGVYSNQPQHF

J gene: TRBJ2-5
clone size: .
V gene: TRBV7-2
D gene: TRBD2
CDR3 DNA: TGTGCCAGCAGCTTATCGCACTCGGGCGGGAGGGGGGAGACCCAGTACTTC
CDR3 protein: CASSLSHSGGRGETQYF

J gene: TRBJ2-2
clone size: .
V gene: TRBV29-1
D gene: TRBD2
CDR3 DNA: TGCAGCGTTGCCGTGCGGGAGTTCGGGGAGCTGTTTTTT
CDR3 protein: CSVAVREFGELFF

J gene: TRBJ2-7
clone size: .
V gene: TRBV9
D gene: TRBD2
CDR3 DNA: TGTGCCAGCAGCGGATTTACCCCGGGACTAGCGGGAGGGACCTCCTACGAGCAGTACTTC
CDR3 protein: CASSGFTPGLAGGTSYEQYF

J gene: TRBJ1-3
clone size: .
V gene: TRBV6-5
D gene: .
CDR3 DNA: TGTGCCAGCAGGGGTCCGCTAGGTGTCGGAAACACCATATATTTT
CDR3 protein: CASRGPLGVGNTIYF

J gene: TRBJ1-3
clone size: .
V gene: TRBV18
D gene: TRBD1
CDR3 DNA: TGTGCCAGCTCACCCGCACAGGGGGCTACTGGAAACACCATATATTTT
CDR3 protein: CASSPAQGATGNTIYF

J gene: TRBJ1-2
clone size: .
V gene: TRBV5-8
D gene: .
CDR3 DNA: TGTGCCAGCAGCCTTTGGGCAGCGGATGGCTACACCTTC
CDR3 protein: CASSLWAADGYTF

J gene: TRBJ2-1
clone size: .
V gene: TRBV5-4
D gene: TRBD2
CDR3 DNA: TGTGCCAGCAGCTCGGACGTAGCGGGAGGGCCGAAGTTCTTC
CDR3 protein: CASSSDVAGGPKFF

J gene: TRBJ2-1
clone size: once
V gene: TRBV5-4
D gene: .
CDR3 DNA: TGTGCCAGCACCCGGGGGAGCGGAGGATACAATGAGCAGTTCTTC
CDR3 protein: CASTRGSGGYNEQFF

J gene: TRBJ1-2
clone size: .
V gene: TRBV5-4
D gene: TRBD1
CDR3 DNA: TGTGCCAGCAGCTGGGGACAGGGAGCTAACTATGGCTACACCTTC
CDR3 protein: CASSWGQGANYGYTF

J gene: TRBJ1-4
clone size: .
V gene: TRBV21-1
D gene: .
CDR3 DNA: TGTGCCAGCAGCTCGGACAGGGCAACTAATGAAAAACTGTTTTTT
CDR3 protein: CASSSDRATNEKLFF

J gene: TRBJ1-4
clone size: .
V gene: TRBV6-1
D gene: .
CDR3 DNA: TGTGCCAGCAGTGAGTCGGACAGTCGGGAAAAACTGTTTTTT
CDR3 protein: CASSESDSREKLFF

J gene: TRBJ1-4
clone size: .
V gene: TRBV6-5
D gene: .
CDR3 DNA: TGTGCCAGCAGTTACTCCGCCCAGATGGGCAATGAAAAACTGTTTTTT
CDR3 protein: CASSYSAQMGNEKLFF

J gene: TRBJ1-1
clone size: once
V gene: TRBV12-3/TRBV12-4
D gene: TRBD1
CDR3 DNA: TGTGCCAGCAGTTTCCGGGACAGGCCGGAAGCTTTCTTT
CDR3 protein: CASSFRDRPEAFF

J gene: TRBJ2-1
clone size: once
V gene: TRBV29-1
D gene: .
CDR3 DNA: TGCAGCGTTCTCAGAAGGGGGGGCACACACAATGAGCAGTTCTTC
CDR3 protein: CSVLRRGGTHNEQFF

J gene: TRBJ1-6
clone size: .
V gene: TRBV18
D gene: TRBD1
CDR3 DNA: TGTGCCAGCTCACAACAGGGGGGCTATAATTCACCCCTCCACTTT
CDR3 protein: CASSQQGGYNSPLHF

J gene: TRBJ2-2
clone size: .
V gene: TRBV3-1/TRBV3-2
D gene: .
CDR3 DNA: TGTGCCAGCAGCCAAGCCCCTCAGGTGCTGTTTTTT
CDR3 protein: CASSQAPQVLFF

J gene: TRBJ2-1
clone size: .
V gene: TRBV19
D gene: .
CDR3 DNA: TGTGCCAGTAGTAGTCTCAATGAGCAGTTCTTC
CDR3 protein: CASSSLNEQFF

J gene: TRBJ2-5
clone size: .
V gene: TRBV27
D gene: .
CDR3 DNA: TGTGCCAGCAGCCCCCGGAGCATCGGAAAAGAGACCCAGTACTTC
CDR3 protein: CASSPRSIGKETQYF

J gene: TRBJ1-1
clone size: .
V gene: TRBV5-1
D gene: .
CDR3 DNA: TGCGCCAGCAGCTCAGGGTCGACTTTGAACACTGAAGCTTTCTTT
CDR3 protein: CASSSGSTLNTEAFF

J gene: TRBJ2-7
clone size: .
V gene: TRBV28
D gene: TRBD1
CDR3 DNA: TGTGCCAGCAGTTTACTGAAGTTATCCGGGACAGGACTAAACGAGCAGTACTTC
CDR3 protein: CASSLLKLSGTGLNEQYF

J gene: TRBJ1-5
clone size: .
V gene: TRBV3-1/TRBV3-2
D gene: .
CDR3 DNA: TGTGCCAGCAGCCAAGCATCAGGGGCCAATCAGCCCCAGCATTTT
CDR3 protein: CASSQASGANQPQHF

J gene: TRBJ2-7
clone size: .
V gene: TRBV12-3/TRBV12-4
D gene: .
CDR3 DNA: TGTGCCAGCAGTTTAGTGGGGGGGCAGTACTTC
CDR3 protein: CASSLVGGQYF

J gene: TRBJ2-5
clone size: few
V gene: TRBV5-4
D gene: TRBD1
CDR3 DNA: TGTGCCAGCAGCCCGGGACAGCAAGAGACCCAGTACTTC
CDR3 protein: CASSPGQQETQYF

J gene: TRBJ2-5
clone size: .
V gene: TRBV2
D gene: TRBD2
CDR3 DNA: TGTGCCAGCAGTGTCCGACTAGCGGGCCTCCAAGAGACCCAGTACTTC
CDR3 protein: CASSVRLAGLQETQYF

J gene: TRBJ2-6
clone size: .
V gene: TRBV28
D gene: .
CDR3 DNA: TGTGCCAGCAGTTCTCCGCGGGGAGCCTCCTCTGGGGCCAACGTCCTGACTTTC
CDR3 protein: CASSSPRGASSGANVLTF

J gene: TRBJ2-3
clone size: .
V gene: TRBV11-3
D gene: .
CDR3 DNA: TGTGCCAGCAGCCTCGGGGGTAGCGGCACAGATACGCAGTATTTT
CDR3 protein: CASSLGGSGTDTQYF

J gene: TRBJ1-4
clone size: few
V gene: TRBV5-1
D gene: TRBD1
CDR3 DNA: TGCGCCAGCGGGGACAGACCGAATGAAAAACTGTTTTTT
CDR3 protein: CASGDRPNEKLFF